The clone carrying this TCR beta chain rates as medium-sized. Its specificity is not known. Mouse names are used for the genes. The read stops 1 residue short of the end of the CDR3; the missing end is completed from the germline J gene. The data were taken from a study of tissue T cells after allogeneic stem cell transplantation. Time point here: mouse harvest day 7 after allogeneic transplant. Mouse grafts combined 10^7 T-cell-depleted bone marrow cells with 10^6 splenic CD5+ T cells. This mouse GVHD model was MHC-mismatched B6 to BALB/c, profiled day 7 or 14. Regarding the study as a whole: Motif-based clustering found tissue-specific repertoire signatures shared across patients, though few clones were shared. Tissue-detected TCR repertoire was only partly captured by blood and spleen T cells.

Survey-depth TCRbeta CDR3 sequencing reported V/J genes and productive frequencies. TCRdb's copy holds only in-frame clones and misses some; the assay was immunoSEQ multiplex PCR. The sample has 3,000 to 4,000 clones; under 65% are singletons. The length of the CDR3 is 12 residues. Looked up from germline, CDR1 is NSHNY and CDR2 is SYGAGN. V dropped 0 bases and J dropped 3 bases, with 4 bases sitting between them. V gene TRBV13-1 combines with J gene TRBJ2-7, with unresolved D. The TCR originated in a female BALB/c mouse given C57BL/6 T cells with graft-versus-host disease after an allogeneic hematopoietic cell transplant. The sequencing sample was made of gut tissue. The DNA read from the CDR3 is TGTGCCAGCAGTGATGCGGTCTATGAACAGTAC. Protein product: CASSDAVYEQY. The complete CDR3 sequence is CASSDAVYEQYF.